Listed below are T cell receptor beta chains from one sample, sequenced in a study of radiotherapy plus CTLA-4 blockade in lung cancer. Assay used: immunoSEQ multiplex PCR; TCRdb lists only in-frame clones, some missing. The sample has 55,000 or so clones, roughly four fifths seen once. Sequencing used peripheral blood, obtained from a patient treated with radiotherapy plus ipilimumab. The source is a human donor with non-small cell lung cancer whose response to radiotherapy plus ipilimumab could not be evaluated. Both conserved end residues are part of each CDR3.

J: TRBJ1-1
length: 13
V: TRBV2
CDR3: CASRLQVNTEAFF

J: TRBJ2-3
length: 14
V: TRBV6-5
CDR3: CASSYRSHRDTQYF

J: TRBJ2-6
length: 21
V: TRBV12-5
CDR3: CASGLGDWGKRLRSGANVLTF

J: TRBJ2-1
length: 15
V: TRBV9
CDR3: CASSPPGRPLNEQFF

J: TRBJ2-3
length: 16
V: TRBV7-9
CDR3: CASSLAPGGSTDTQYF

J: TRBJ1-5
length: 15
V: TRBV27
CDR3: CASRFSTGGNQPQHF

J: TRBJ2-7
length: 12
V: TRBV5-4
CDR3: CASSLQDYEQYF

J: TRBJ2-7
length: 14
V: TRBV19
CDR3: CASSTLDTTTEQYF

J: TRBJ2-3
length: 14
V: TRBV6-6
CDR3: CASSRRTVQDTQYF

J: TRBJ2-1
length: 15
V: TRBV6-5
CDR3: CASAPWGDQYNEQFF

J: TRBJ1-2
length: 14
V: TRBV6-8
CDR3: CASSQDGGNYGYTF

J: TRBJ1-1
length: 12
V: TRBV6-5
CDR3: CATIWGGTEAFF

J: TRBJ1-3
length: 14
V: TRBV7-9
CDR3: CASSAQGAGNTIYF

J: TRBJ1-2
length: 15
V: TRBV7-8
CDR3: CASSLITGGGRGYTF

J: TRBJ2-6
length: 19
V: TRBV5-4
CDR3: CASSFGQGAGNSGANVLTF

J: TRBJ1-3
length: 14
V: TRBV4-3
CDR3: CASSPSSSGNTIYF

J: TRBJ2-5
length: 12
V: TRBV7-2
CDR3: CASSRGRETQYF

J: TRBJ2-3
length: 16
V: TRBV7-2
CDR3: CASSLRRGGRTDTQYF

J: TRBJ1-2
length: 11
V: TRBV19
CDR3: CASEAGAGYTF

J: TRBJ2-3
length: 16
V: TRBV5-1
CDR3: CASSLETSGRANTQYF

J: TRBJ2-4
length: 14
V: TRBV28
CDR3: CASSSRGRSNIQYF

J: TRBJ2-7
length: 9
V: TRBV21-1
CDR3: CACSDEQYF

J: TRBJ1-2
length: 15
V: TRBV7-9
CDR3: CASIGVERLNYGYTF

J: TRBJ2-2
length: 16
V: TRBV5-1
CDR3: CASSLDPQGSTGELFF

J: TRBJ2-5
length: 14
V: TRBV19
CDR3: CASSADSIRETQYF

J: TRBJ2-5
length: 16
V: TRBV7-6
CDR3: CASSPSSPGTGETQYF